This is a list of T cell receptor beta chains from one sample in a study of cytomegalovirus exposure and HLA in healthy donors. Some clones are missing from TCRdb's copy, which holds only in-frame ones; the method was immunoSEQ multiplex PCR. The table lists under 200,000 clones, 82% of them singletons. Sample: PBMCs. The receptors derive from a girl aged 5 to 17 in good health and CMV-seropositive. Each CDR3 is given with its conserved first and last residue. D genes are given only for firm matches. Expanded clones are given a class, and other clones once, few, many or no size at all.

>TRBJ1-3|TRBV5-1|NA|TRBD1
TGCGCCAGCAGTCCGGACAGGGCGAACACCATATATTTT
CASSPDRANTIYF
>TRBJ2-1|TRBV27|NA|TRBD1
TGTGCCAGCAACCGACAGGGGGCATTCAATGAGCAGTTCTTC
CASNRQGAFNEQFF
>TRBJ1-1|TRBV29-1|NA|NA
TGCAGCGTTGAAGATCGCGGGTTCACTGAAGCTTTCTTT
CSVEDRGFTEAFF
>TRBJ2-7|TRBV30|once|NA
TGTGCCTGTCACTGCGAGCAGTACTTC
CACHCEQYF
>TRBJ1-1|TRBV6-1|NA|NA
TGTGCCAGCAGTGAACTTTGGGGAGGCGGCACTGAAGCTTTCTTT
CASSELWGGGTEAFF
>TRBJ2-7|TRBV29-1|NA|TRBD1
TGCAGCGTTGATGGCGGGACAGGGTCTTACGAGCAGTACTTC
CSVDGGTGSYEQYF
>TRBJ2-7|TRBV27|NA|NA
TGTGCCAGCAGTTTCGGGCGGGGGCTCCCCTACTACGAGCAGTACTTC
CASSFGRGLPYYEQYF
>TRBJ2-5|TRBV5-1|NA|NA
TGCGCCAGCAGCACTCTTCGGGGGGCCGGAGAGACCCAGTACTTC
CASSTLRGAGETQYF
>TRBJ2-1|TRBV5-1|NA|TRBD1
TGCGCCAGCAGCTTGGATTTGAGTGCAGGGGGAATGAATGAGCAGTTCTTC
CASSLDLSAGGMNEQFF
>TRBJ1-1|TRBV6-5|NA|NA
TGTGCCACCGGGGGGAGGGTGGTCACTGAAGCTTTCTTT
CATGGRVVTEAFF
>TRBJ1-2|TRBV10-3|few|TRBD1
TGTGCCATCAGGGTCGTCCGGGACAGGGCTTATGGCTACACCTTC
CAIRVVRDRAYGYTF
>TRBJ2-3|TRBV28|few|TRBD2
TGTGCCAGCAGTTTATCGACTAGCGGGACCACAGATACGCAGTATTTT
CASSLSTSGTTDTQYF
>TRBJ1-4|TRBV19|NA|TRBD1
TGTGCCAGTGGGGACAGGGGAAATGAAAAACTGTTTTTT
CASGDRGNEKLFF
>TRBJ2-2|TRBV5-6|NA|NA
TGTGCCAGCAGCTTGGTGTCAGGGGCGAACACCGGGGAGCTGTTTTTT
CASSLVSGANTGELFF
>TRBJ2-7|TRBV28|few|TRBD2
TGTGCCAGCAGTTCTGGGACTAGCGATTACTACGAGCAGTACTTC
CASSSGTSDYYEQYF
>TRBJ2-7|TRBV29-1|NA|TRBD1
TGCAGCGTATCTACAGGGGGCTACGAGCAGTACTTC
CSVSTGGYEQYF
>TRBJ2-5|TRBV27|NA|NA
TGTGCCAGCAGCCCCTCCCTTCGGGGAGAGACCCAGTACTTC
CASSPSLRGETQYF
>TRBJ1-1|TRBV10-3|NA|TRBD1
TGTGCCATCAGGACAGGGGAGAGCACTGAAGCTTTCTTT
CAIRTGESTEAFF